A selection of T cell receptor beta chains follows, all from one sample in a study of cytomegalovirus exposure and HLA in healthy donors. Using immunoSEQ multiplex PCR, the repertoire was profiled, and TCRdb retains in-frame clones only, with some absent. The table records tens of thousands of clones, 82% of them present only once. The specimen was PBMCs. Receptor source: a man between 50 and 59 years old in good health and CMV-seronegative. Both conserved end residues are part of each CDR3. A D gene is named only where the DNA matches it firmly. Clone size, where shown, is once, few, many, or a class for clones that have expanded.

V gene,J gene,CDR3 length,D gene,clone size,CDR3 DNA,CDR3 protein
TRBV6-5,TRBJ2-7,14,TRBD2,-,TGTGCCAGCAGCCTCACTAGCGGGCTGTACGAGCAGTACTTC,CASSLTSGLYEQYF
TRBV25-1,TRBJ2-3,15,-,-,TGTGCCAGCAGTGAATTTTCCACAGGCACAGATACGCAGTATTTT,CASSEFSTGTDTQYF
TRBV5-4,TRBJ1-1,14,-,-,TGTGCCAGCAGCAGAAGACAGCTGGACACTGAAGCTTTCTTT,CASSRRQLDTEAFF
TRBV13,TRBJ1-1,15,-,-,TGTGCCAGCAGCTACGGCAGTATGGGGGCGAGTGTAACTTTCTTT,CASSYGSMGASVTFF
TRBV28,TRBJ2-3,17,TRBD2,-,TGTGCCAGCAGTTCGGCTCCCAGCGGGACTAGCACAGATACGCAGTATTTT,CASSSAPSGTSTDTQYF
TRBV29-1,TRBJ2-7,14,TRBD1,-,TGCAGCGTTGCCGGGACAGGGTCCTCCTACGAGCAGTACTTC,CSVAGTGSSYEQYF
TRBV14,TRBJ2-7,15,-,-,TGTGCCAGCAGCCAAATGTCAGGGGCGTTTTACGAGCAGTACTTC,CASSQMSGAFYEQYF
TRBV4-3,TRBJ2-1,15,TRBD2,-,TGCGCCAGCAGCCAAGTTGGGACTAGCGGCAATGAGCAGTTCTTC,CASSQVGTSGNEQFF
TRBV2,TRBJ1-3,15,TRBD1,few,TGTGCCAGCAATCCGACAGGGGGTTCGGGAAACACCATATATTTT,CASNPTGGSGNTIYF
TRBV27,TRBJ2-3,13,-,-,TGTGCCAGCAGTGTGCAGGGGAAGGATACGCAGTATTTT,CASSVQGKDTQYF
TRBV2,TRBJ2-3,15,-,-,TGTGCCAGCAGTGAAGAAGGGGGAGGGGCAGATACGCAGTATTTT,CASSEEGGGADTQYF
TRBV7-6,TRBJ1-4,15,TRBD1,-,TGTGCCAGCAGCGGGGAAAGGGGGCCTAATGAAAAACTGTTTTTT,CASSGERGPNEKLFF
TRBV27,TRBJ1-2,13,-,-,TGTGCCAGCAGTTCCTCGGCGGGCTATGGCTACACCTTC,CASSSSAGYGYTF
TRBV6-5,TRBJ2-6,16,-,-,TGTGCCAGCAGTTCTACAGGGTTCGGTGGGGCCAACGTCCTGACTTTC,CASSSTGFGGANVLTF
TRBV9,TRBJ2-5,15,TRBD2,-,TGTGCCAGCAGCGCCGTTCTGGGGGGGGGAGAGACCCAGTACTTC,CASSAVLGGGETQYF
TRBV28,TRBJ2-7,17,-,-,TGTGCCAGCAGTCCTCACCTTTCCCTTGGGAGTTGGTACGAGCAGTACTTC,CASSPHLSLGSWYEQYF
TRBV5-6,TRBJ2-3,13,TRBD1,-,TGTGCCAGCAGCTTAGGGACAGAAGATACGCAGTATTTT,CASSLGTEDTQYF
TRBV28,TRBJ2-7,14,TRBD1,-,TGTGCCAGCAGTCGACCGGGACAGAAGTACGAGCAGTACTTC,CASSRPGQKYEQYF
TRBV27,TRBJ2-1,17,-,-,TGTGCCAGCAGTCTCGACCCCTACAGGGTCCTTGGGAATGAGCAGTTCTTC,CASSLDPYRVLGNEQFF
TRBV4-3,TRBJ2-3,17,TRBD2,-,TGCGCCAGCAGCCCCATTACTAGCGGGAGCCGGTCAGATACGCAGTATTTT,CASSPITSGSRSDTQYF
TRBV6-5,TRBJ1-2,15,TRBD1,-,TGTGCCAGCAGTTACTCGCCAGGGGGCACCTATGGCTACACCTTC,CASSYSPGGTYGYTF